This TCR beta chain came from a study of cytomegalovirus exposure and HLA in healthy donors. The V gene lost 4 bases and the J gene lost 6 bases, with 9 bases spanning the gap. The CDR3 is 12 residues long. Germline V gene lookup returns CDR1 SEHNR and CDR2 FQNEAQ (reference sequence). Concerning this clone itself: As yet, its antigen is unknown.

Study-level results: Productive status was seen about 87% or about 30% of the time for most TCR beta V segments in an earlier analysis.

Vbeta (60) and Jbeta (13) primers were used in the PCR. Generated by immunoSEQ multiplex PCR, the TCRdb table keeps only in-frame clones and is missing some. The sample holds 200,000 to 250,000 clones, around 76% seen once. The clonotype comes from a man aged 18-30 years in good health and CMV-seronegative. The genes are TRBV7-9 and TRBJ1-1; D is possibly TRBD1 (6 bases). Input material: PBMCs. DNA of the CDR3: TGTGCCAGCAGCTGGGACAAACCTGAAGCTTTCTTT. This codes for CASSWDKPEAFF.